Listed below are T cell receptor beta chains from one sample, sequenced in a study of T cell responses to AZD1222 COVID-19 vaccine. Here immunoSEQ multiplex PCR was the method, and the copy in TCRdb shows in-frame clones only, minus some. The profile shows about 140,000 clones, roughly 92% of them singletons. The material sequenced was peripheral blood, taken on day 0 of AZD1222 vaccination. The receptors were sampled from an adult in good health. The CDR3 runs from the conserved cysteine through the conserved F or W. The D gene is left open where the match is weak. Size is stated for part of the rows, as once, few or many counts, or as a class when the clone is expanded.

abundance	d_gene	j_gene	v_gene	CDR3aa	CDR3nt
NA	NA	TRBJ1-2	TRBV14	CASSIGSNYGYTF	TGTGCCAGCAGCATCGGCAGCAACTATGGCTACACCTTC
NA	NA	TRBJ2-5	TRBV7-9	CASSKDSQETQYF	TGTGCCAGCAGCAAAGACAGTCAAGAGACCCAGTACTTC
once	NA	TRBJ1-1	TRBV28	CASRELVTQAFF	TGTGCCAGCAGAGAATTAGTCACACAAGCTTTCTTT
NA	TRBD1	TRBJ1-2	TRBV18	CASSPRAGGGYTF	TGTGCCAGCTCACCACGCGCAGGGGGTGGCTACACCTTC
NA	NA	TRBJ2-7	TRBV14	CASSQVIGRTTEQYF	TGTGCCAGCAGCCAAGTTATCGGACGGACAACCGAGCAGTACTTC
NA	TRBD2	TRBJ2-7	TRBV28	CASSAAGGLYEQYF	TGTGCCAGCAGTGCAGCGGGAGGGTTGTACGAGCAGTACTTC
NA	NA	TRBJ2-7	TRBV7-9	CASSLMATVRQGLEQYF	TGTGCCAGCAGCTTAATGGCCACCGTGCGACAGGGACTCGAGCAGTACTTC
once	NA	TRBJ2-5	TRBV9	CASSPPWGETQYF	TGTGCCAGCAGCCCCCCTTGGGGGGAGACCCAGTACTTC
NA	NA	TRBJ2-1	TRBV7-6	CASSLGPYNEQFF	TGTGCCAGCAGCTTAGGGCCCTACAATGAGCAGTTCTTC
NA	TRBD1	TRBJ1-5	TRBV19	CASSFGTGRSQPQHF	TGTGCCAGTAGTTTCGGGACAGGCAGGAGTCAGCCCCAGCATTTT
medium-sized	TRBD2	TRBJ2-3	TRBV7-9	CASRTGGVQDTQYF	TGTGCCAGCAGGACTGGGGGGGTTCAAGATACGCAGTATTTT
NA	TRBD1	TRBJ1-2	TRBV19	CASKLTGGQDYGYTF	TGTGCCAGTAAGTTAACCGGAGGACAGGATTATGGCTACACCTTC
NA	TRBD1	TRBJ2-7	TRBV28	CASSSPPGQGYEQYF	TGTGCCAGCAGTTCACCTCCGGGACAGGGGTACGAGCAGTACTTC
once	NA	TRBJ1-2	TRBV6-1	CASRNVGYGYTF	TGTGCCAGCAGAAATGTGGGTTATGGCTACACCTTC
NA	TRBD1	TRBJ1-3	TRBV5-1	CASSYLPTGEGNTIYF	TGCGCCAGCAGCTACCTCCCGACAGGGGAAGGAAACACCATATATTTT
NA	NA	TRBJ1-1	TRBV4-2	CASSQDPASNTEAFF	TGTGCCAGCAGCCAAGACCCGGCTTCGAACACTGAAGCTTTCTTT
NA	TRBD1	TRBJ2-7	TRBV27	CASSLEGQGGSYEQYF	TGTGCCAGCAGTCTAGAGGGACAGGGGGGCTCCTACGAGCAGTACTTC
NA	NA	TRBJ1-6	TRBV6-2/TRBV6-3	CASSDQRSSPLHF	TGTGCCAGCAGTGATCAGCGTAGTTCACCCCTCCACTTT
once	NA	TRBJ2-1	TRBV7-6	CASSLADSSYNEQFF	TGTGCCAGCAGCTTAGCGGATAGCTCCTACAATGAGCAGTTCTTC
NA	NA	TRBJ2-7	TRBV29-1	CSAARGLGKRGSYEQYF	TGCAGCGCTGCCAGGGGGCTGGGGAAGCGGGGCTCCTACGAGCAGTACTTC
NA	NA	TRBJ2-7	TRBV2	CASMGGAGSYEQYF	TGTGCCAGCATGGGAGGAGCTGGCTCCTACGAGCAGTACTTC
NA	NA	TRBJ2-2	TRBV3-1/TRBV3-2	CASTASFDTGELFF	TGTGCCAGCACCGCTTCCTTCGACACCGGGGAGCTGTTTTTT
NA	NA	TRBJ2-7	TRBV6-5	CASSPIRGATYEQYF	TGTGCCAGCAGCCCAATTCGGGGGGCCACCTACGAGCAGTACTTC
NA	NA	TRBJ2-4	TRBV21-1	CASSKRRPTGETLAKNIQYF	TGTGCCAGCAGCAAACGGCGACCGACAGGGGAAACTTTGGCCAAAAACATTCAGTACTTC
NA	TRBD1	TRBJ2-2	TRBV28	CASSRLRDRGAGELFF	TGTGCCAGCAGCCGACTCCGGGACAGGGGAGCCGGGGAGCTGTTTTTT
NA	NA	TRBJ1-6	TRBV3-1/TRBV3-2	CASSQQMGNSPLHF	TGTGCCAGCAGCCAGCAGATGGGTAATTCACCCCTCCACTTT
NA	NA	TRBJ2-3	TRBV20-1	CSASFMATDTQYF	TGCAGTGCTAGTTTCATGGCCACAGATACGCAGTATTTT
few	NA	TRBJ2-3	TRBV2	CASSDRDTQYF	TGTGCCAGCAGTGACCGAGATACGCAGTATTTT
few	NA	TRBJ1-2	TRBV19	CASSILRDVGGYTF	TGTGCCAGTAGTATTCTGCGGGACGTCGGTGGCTACACCTTC
NA	TRBD1	TRBJ2-7	TRBV6-5	CASRLRDRVPYEQYF	TGTGCCAGCAGGCTCCGGGACAGGGTCCCCTACGAGCAGTACTTC
NA	TRBD1	TRBJ1-2	TRBV19	CASSILGDSNYGYTF	TGTGCCAGTAGTATATTGGGGGACAGTAACTATGGCTACACCTTC
NA	TRBD2	TRBJ2-1	TRBV3-1/TRBV3-2	CASSPRLAGGVEQFF	TGTGCCAGCAGCCCCCGACTAGCGGGAGGGGTTGAGCAGTTCTTC
once	TRBD1	TRBJ1-4	TRBV5-1	CASSPMGQGNEKLFF	TGCGCCAGCAGCCCCATGGGACAGGGTAATGAAAAACTGTTTTTT
NA	TRBD2	TRBJ2-7	TRBV5-5	CASSLWGGETYEQYF	TGTGCCAGCAGCCTCTGGGGGGGGGAAACCTACGAGCAGTACTTC
NA	NA	TRBJ1-5	TRBV7-9	CASSLGEGQPQHF	TGTGCCAGCAGCTTAGGTGAGGGTCAGCCCCAGCATTTT
once	NA	TRBJ1-3	TRBV7-6	CASSPTTGLVGNTIYF	TGTGCCAGCAGCCCGACCACAGGGCTCGTTGGAAACACCATATATTTT
once	NA	TRBJ2-3	TRBV18	CASSASTGSTDTQYF	TGTGCCAGCTCAGCTAGCACAGGGAGCACAGATACGCAGTATTTT
NA	TRBD1	TRBJ1-1	TRBV7-9	CASSPGQGATTEAFF	TGTGCCAGCAGCCCGGGACAGGGGGCGACCACTGAAGCTTTCTTT
NA	NA	TRBJ2-2	TRBV20-1	CSATENTGELFF	TGCAGTGCTACTGAGAACACCGGGGAGCTGTTTTTT
NA	TRBD1	TRBJ2-7	TRBV6-5	CASSNRGPYEQYF	TGTGCCAGCAGCAACAGGGGGCCCTACGAGCAGTACTTC
NA	NA	TRBJ1-2	TRBV6-6	CASRLSWGYTF	TGTGCCAGCAGACTGAGCTGGGGCTACACCTTC
NA	NA	TRBJ1-2	TRBV19	CASSNSGLGNYGYTF	TGTGCCAGTAGTAATTCAGGGCTGGGAAACTATGGCTACACCTTC
NA	TRBD2	TRBJ2-1	TRBV2	CASSEALLAGPVFF	TGTGCCAGCAGTGAAGCGCTTCTAGCGGGGCCGGTTTTCTTC
NA	TRBD1	TRBJ1-5	TRBV2	CASSRQGNNNQPQHF	TGTGCCAGCAGTCGACAGGGAAACAACAATCAGCCCCAGCATTTT
NA	NA	TRBJ2-3	TRBV10-3	CAISDGQGPDTQYF	TGTGCCATCAGTGATGGGCAGGGCCCAGATACGCAGTATTTT
few	TRBD1	TRBJ1-4	TRBV4-1	CASSAPGQTNEKLFF	TGCGCCAGCAGCGCACCGGGACAGACTAATGAAAAACTGTTTTTT
NA	NA	TRBJ2-7	TRBV5-1	CASSLVGKSYEQYF	TGCGCCAGCAGCTTGGTTGGGAAATCCTACGAGCAGTACTTC
NA	TRBD2	TRBJ2-1	TRBV7-9	CASSFFGTNRYDEQFF	TGTGCCAGCAGCTTTTTCGGGACTAACAGATATGATGAGCAGTTCTTC
NA	NA	TRBJ1-6	TRBV4-2	CASSQDSLLGPSPLHF	TGTGCCAGCAGCCAAGACTCACTTCTGGGGCCCTCACCCCTCCACTTT